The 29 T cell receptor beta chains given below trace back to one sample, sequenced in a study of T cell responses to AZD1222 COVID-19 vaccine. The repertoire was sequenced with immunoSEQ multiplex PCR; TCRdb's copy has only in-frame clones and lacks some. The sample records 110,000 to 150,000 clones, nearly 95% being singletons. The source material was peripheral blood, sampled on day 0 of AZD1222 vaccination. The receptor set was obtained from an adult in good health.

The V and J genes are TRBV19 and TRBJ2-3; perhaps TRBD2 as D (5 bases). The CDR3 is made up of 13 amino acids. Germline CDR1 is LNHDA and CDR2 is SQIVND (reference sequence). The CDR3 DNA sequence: TGTGCAGTTGGACCGGGATACACAGATACGCAGTATTTT. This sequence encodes CAVGPGYTDTQYF.

The CDR3 sequence: CASSFGGGYEQYF. CDR3 sequence (DNA): TGTGCCAGCAGTTTCGGCGGGGGCTACGAGCAGTACTTC. This rearrangement joins TRBV12-3 or TRBV12-4 to TRBJ2-7; TRBD2 aligns across 7 bases. V lost 3 bases, J lost 3 bases, and 2 bases stayed unmatched. The CDR3 runs 13 residues.

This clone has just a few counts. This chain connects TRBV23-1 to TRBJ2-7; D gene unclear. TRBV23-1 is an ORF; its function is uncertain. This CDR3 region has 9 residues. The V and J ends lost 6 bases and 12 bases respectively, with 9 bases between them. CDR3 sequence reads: CASRCYRYF. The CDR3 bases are TGCGCCAGCAGATGCTATAGGTACTTC.

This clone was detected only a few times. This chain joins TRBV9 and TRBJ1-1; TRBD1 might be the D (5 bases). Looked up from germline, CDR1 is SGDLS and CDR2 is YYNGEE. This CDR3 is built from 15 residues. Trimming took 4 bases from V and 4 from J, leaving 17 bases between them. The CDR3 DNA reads TGTGCCAGCAGCCCCCGGGACGGGAGGAGCACTGAAGCTTTCTTT. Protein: CASSPRDGRSTEAFF.

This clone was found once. CDR3 amino acids: CAWSPGQGAREAFF. In DNA form, the CDR3 reads TGTGCCTGGAGCCCAGGACAGGGGGCGCGGGAAGCTTTCTTT. The V gene is TRBV30, the J gene TRBJ1-1; 11 nucleotides line up with TRBD1. CDR1 GTSNPN and CDR2 SVGIG come from the germline V gene (reference sequence). The CDR3 consists of 14 residues. J was trimmed by 8 bases and V by 3 bases; bases with no gene match: 8.

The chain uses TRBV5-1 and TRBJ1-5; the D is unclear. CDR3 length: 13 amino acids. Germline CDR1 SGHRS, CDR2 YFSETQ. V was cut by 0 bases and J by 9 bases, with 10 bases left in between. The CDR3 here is CASSLAGLGPQHF. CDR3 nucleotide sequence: TGCGCCAGCAGCTTGGCTGGGCTCGGGCCCCAGCATTTT.

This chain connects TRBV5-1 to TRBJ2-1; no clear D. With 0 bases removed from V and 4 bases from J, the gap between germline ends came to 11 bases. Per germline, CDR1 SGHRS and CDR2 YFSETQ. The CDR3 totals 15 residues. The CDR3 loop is CASSLAAAQYNEQFF. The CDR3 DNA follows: TGCGCCAGCAGCTTGGCGGCAGCCCAATACAATGAGCAGTTCTTC.

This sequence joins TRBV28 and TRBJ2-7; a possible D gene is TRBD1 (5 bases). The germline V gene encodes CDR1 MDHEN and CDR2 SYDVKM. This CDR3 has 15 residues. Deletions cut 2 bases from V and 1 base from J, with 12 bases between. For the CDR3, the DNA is TGTGCCAGCAGTTTACCAGGGTCCCTATCCTACGAGCAGTACTTC. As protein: CASSLPGSLSYEQYF.

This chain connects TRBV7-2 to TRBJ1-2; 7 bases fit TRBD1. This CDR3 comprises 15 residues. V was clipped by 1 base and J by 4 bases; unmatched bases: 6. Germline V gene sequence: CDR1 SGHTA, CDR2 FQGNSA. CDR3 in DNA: TGTGCCAGCAGCTTAGGAAAGGGGGCGGGCTATGGCTACACCTTC. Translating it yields CASSLGKGAGYGYTF.

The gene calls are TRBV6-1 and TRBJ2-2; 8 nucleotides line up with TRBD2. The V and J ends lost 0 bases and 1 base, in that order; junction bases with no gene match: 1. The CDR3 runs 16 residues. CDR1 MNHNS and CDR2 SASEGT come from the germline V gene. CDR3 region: CASSEALAGNTGELFF. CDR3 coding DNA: TGTGCCAGCAGTGAAGCGCTAGCGGGGAACACCGGGGAGCTGTTTTTT.

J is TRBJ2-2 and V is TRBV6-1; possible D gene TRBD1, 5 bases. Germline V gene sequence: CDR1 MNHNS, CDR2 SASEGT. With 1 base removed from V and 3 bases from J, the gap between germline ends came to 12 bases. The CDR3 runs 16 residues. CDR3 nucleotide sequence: TGTGCCAGCAGTGAAGGGGGCTACGAATACACCGGGGAGCTGTTTTTT. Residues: CASSEGGYEYTGELFF.

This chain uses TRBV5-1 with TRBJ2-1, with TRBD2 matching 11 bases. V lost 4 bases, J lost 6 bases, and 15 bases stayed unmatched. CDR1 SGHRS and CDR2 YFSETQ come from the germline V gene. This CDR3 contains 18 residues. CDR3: CASSLEENSGRVANEQFF. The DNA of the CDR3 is TGCGCCAGCAGCCTAGAGGAGAATAGCGGGAGGGTCGCCAATGAGCAGTTCTTC.

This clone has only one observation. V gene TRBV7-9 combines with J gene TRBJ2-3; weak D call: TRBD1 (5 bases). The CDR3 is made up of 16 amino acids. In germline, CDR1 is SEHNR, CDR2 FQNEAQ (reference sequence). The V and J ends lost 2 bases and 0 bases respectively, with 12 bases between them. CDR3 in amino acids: CASSLTTDPSTDTQYF. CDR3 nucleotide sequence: TGTGCCAGCAGCTTAACGACAGATCCTAGCACAGATACGCAGTATTTT.

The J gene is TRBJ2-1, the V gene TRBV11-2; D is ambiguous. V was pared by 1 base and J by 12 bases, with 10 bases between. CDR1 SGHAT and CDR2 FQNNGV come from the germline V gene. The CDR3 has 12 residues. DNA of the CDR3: TGTGCCAGCAGCTTAGCGCCGGGTGGGCAGTTCTTC. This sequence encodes CASSLAPGGQFF.

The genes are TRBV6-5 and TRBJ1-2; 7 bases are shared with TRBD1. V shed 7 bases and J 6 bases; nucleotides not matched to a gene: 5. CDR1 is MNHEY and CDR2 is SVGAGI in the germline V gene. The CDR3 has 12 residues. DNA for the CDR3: TGTGCCAGCACCGACAGGGCTAATGGCTACACCTTC. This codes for CASTDRANGYTF.

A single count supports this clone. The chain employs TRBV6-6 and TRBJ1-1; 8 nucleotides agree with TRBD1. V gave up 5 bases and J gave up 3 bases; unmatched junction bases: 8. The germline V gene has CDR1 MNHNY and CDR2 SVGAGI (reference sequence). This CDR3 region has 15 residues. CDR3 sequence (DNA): TGTGCCAGCAGTACACGGGGACAGGCAGACACTGAAGCTTTCTTT. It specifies CASSTRGQADTEAFF.

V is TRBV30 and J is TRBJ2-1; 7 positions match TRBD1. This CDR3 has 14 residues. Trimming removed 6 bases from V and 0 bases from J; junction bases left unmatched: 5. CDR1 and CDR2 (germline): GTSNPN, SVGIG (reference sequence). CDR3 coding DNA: TGTGCCTGTCCAGGGGGAAGCTCCTACAATGAGCAGTTCTTC. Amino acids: CACPGGSSYNEQFF. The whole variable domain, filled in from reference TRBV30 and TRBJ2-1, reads SQTIHQWPATLVQPVGSPLSLECTVEGTSNPNLYWYRQAAGRGLQLLFYSVGIGQISSEVPQNLSASRPQDRQFILSSKKLLLSDSGFYLCACPGGSSYNEQFFGPGTRLTVL.

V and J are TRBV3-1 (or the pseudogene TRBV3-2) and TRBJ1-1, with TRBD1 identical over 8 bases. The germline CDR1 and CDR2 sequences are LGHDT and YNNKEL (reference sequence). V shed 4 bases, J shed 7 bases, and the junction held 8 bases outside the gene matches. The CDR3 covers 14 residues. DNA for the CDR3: TGTGCCAGCAGCCCGATGCAGGGGGCCTTTGAAGCTTTCTTT. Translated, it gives CASSPMQGAFEAFF.

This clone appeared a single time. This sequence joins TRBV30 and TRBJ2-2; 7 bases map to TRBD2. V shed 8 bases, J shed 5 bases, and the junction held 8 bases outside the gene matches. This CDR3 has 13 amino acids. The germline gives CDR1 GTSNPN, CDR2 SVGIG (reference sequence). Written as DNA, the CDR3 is TGTGCCCTGGGAGGGAGGCGAACCGGGGAGCTGTTTTTT. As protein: CALGGRRTGELFF.

The CDR3 region has the DNA TGTGCCATCAGTGAGTCGATAGCGGGAGGGCCGCCCCTCGAGCAGTACTTC. Amino acids: CAISESIAGGPPLEQYF. This rearrangement joins TRBV10-3 to TRBJ2-7; 11 nucleotides agree with TRBD2. The CDR3 has 17 residues. Trimming took 0 bases from V and 6 from J; bases not matched to a gene: 10. CDR1 and CDR2 from the germline V gene are ENHRY and SYGVKD.

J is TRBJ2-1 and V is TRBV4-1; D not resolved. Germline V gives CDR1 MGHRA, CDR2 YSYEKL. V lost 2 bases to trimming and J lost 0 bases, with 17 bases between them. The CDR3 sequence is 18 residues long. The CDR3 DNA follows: TGCGCCAGCAGCCAACCGGACCTGATGTTGAGCTCCTACAATGAGCAGTTCTTC. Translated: CASSQPDLMLSSYNEQFF.

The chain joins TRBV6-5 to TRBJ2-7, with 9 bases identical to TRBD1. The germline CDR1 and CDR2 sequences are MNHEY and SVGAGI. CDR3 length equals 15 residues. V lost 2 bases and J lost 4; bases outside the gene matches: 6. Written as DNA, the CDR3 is TGTGCCAGCAGTTACCGGGACAGGGAGCGGTACGAGCAGTACTTC. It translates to CASSYRDRERYEQYF.

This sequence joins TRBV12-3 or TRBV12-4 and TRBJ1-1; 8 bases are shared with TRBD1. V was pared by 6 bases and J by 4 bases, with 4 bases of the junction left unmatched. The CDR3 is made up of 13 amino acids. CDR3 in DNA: TGTGCCAGCAGACCTACAGGGGGCACTGAAGCTTTCTTT. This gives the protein CASRPTGGTEAFF.

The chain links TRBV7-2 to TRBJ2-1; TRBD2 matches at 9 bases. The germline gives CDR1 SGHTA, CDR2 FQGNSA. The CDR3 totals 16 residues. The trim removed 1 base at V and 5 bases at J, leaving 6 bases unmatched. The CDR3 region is CASSLDRLAGHNEQFF. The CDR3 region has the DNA TGTGCCAGCAGCTTAGATAGGCTAGCGGGACACAATGAGCAGTTCTTC.

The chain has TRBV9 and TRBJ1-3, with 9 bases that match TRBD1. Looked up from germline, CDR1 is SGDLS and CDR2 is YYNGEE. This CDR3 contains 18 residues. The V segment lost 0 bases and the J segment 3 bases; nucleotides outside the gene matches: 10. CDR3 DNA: TGTGCCAGCAGCGTAGACGAACAGGACAGGGGAGGTGGAAACACCATATATTTT. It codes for CASSVDEQDRGGGNTIYF.

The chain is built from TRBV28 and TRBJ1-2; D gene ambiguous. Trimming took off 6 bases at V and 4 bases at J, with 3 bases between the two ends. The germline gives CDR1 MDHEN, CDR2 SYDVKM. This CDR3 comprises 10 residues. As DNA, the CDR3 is TGTGCCAGCAGCCGCTATGGCTACACCTTC. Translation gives CASSRYGYTF.

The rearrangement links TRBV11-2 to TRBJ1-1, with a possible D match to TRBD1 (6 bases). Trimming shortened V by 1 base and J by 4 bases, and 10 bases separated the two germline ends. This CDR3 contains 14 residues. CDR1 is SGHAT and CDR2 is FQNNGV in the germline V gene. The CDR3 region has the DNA TGTGCCAGCAGCTTAGCGGGGGCGGGCACTGAAGCTTTCTTT. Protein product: CASSLAGAGTEAFF. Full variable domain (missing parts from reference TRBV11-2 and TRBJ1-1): EAGVAQSPRYKIIEKRQSVAFWCNPISGHATLYWYQQILGQGPKLLIQFQNNGVVDDSQLPKDRFSAERLKGVDSTLKIQPAKLEDSAVYLCASSLAGAGTEAFFGQGTRLTVV.

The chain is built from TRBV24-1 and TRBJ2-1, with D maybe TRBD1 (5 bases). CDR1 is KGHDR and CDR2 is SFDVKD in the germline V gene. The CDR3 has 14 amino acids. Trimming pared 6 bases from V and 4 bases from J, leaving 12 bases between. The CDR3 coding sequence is TGTGCCACCAGTTCGGACACCACTTACAATGAGCAGTTCTTC. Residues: CATSSDTTYNEQFF.

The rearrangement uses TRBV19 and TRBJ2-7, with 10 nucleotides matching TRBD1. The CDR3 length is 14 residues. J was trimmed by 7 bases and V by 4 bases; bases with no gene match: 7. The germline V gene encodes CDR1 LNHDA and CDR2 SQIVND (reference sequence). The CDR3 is CASSNRDRGYEQYF. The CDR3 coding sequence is TGTGCCAGTAGTAACCGGGACAGGGGATATGAGCAGTACTTC.